This TCR beta chain was captured by sequencing in a study of blood T cell repertoires in COVID-19 (dated by TCRdb to 2019 to 2021). Notes on the research overall: Samples from collaborators originated in the United States, Italy and Spain and spanned both the acute and convalescent phases of COVID-19. The samples were drawn from the first 160 participants of the ongoing ImmuneRACE study and from more than 1,000 subjects provided by 6 global collaborators. The prospective study material was composed of cDNA or gDNA derived from T cells, B-cell-depleted T cells, or PBMCs. Where available, HLA class I and class II types were taken from metadata supplied by the sample provider and were not determined by assay-based typing. Sample metadata almost always included a de-identified subject ID, COVID-19 status, age in years and sex. The repertoires were released in a freely available public database intended as a resource for research on the immune response to SARS-CoV-2. Subjects who had been exposed to COVID-19, were actively infected with it, or had recovered from it provided the deeply sampled blood TCRbeta repertoires that made up the dataset.

Whole blood was collected in K2EDTA tubes by collaborating institutions according to the institutions' own protocols. For TCRbeta analysis, collaborator samples were shipped as frozen whole blood, as isolated PBMCs, or as DNA extracted from either sample type. Note on this clone: Its antigen has not been determined. Mismatch with germline at one junction end may stem from a read error.

Points the paper makes about the study in general: How much clinical and demographic metadata was included differed by source and by participant, and the metadata was provided uncurated.

TCRbeta CDR3 regions were amplified from genomic DNA using the immunoSEQ Assay, a bias-controlled multiplex PCR. The paper's processing steps were these. Within the assay, amplification of reference gene primers was used to estimate how many nucleated cells each sample contained. To quantify the absolute abundance of each unique TCRbeta CDR3 rearrangement, sequence reads were collapsed and filtered. For each sample, productive Simpson clonality was calculated by taking the square root of Simpson's diversity index across productive rearrangements. TCRdb stores this immuneACCESS table with in-frame sequences only. Part of the clones is absent; in the studies checked, under half of the shortfall reflects unresolved V genes, and no reason is known for the rest. V and J calls plus clone size are reproduced from that table; the DNA served to infer D and trimming. Here the sample has approximately 120,000 clones; about 80% occur a single time. The ten largest clones represent 3.8% of the sample.

The CDR3 measures 16 amino acids from cysteine to phenylalanine. Left in the record is the CDR3 DNA by itself, 48 bases read in frame from the first base. The germline V gene provides CDR1 MNHEY and CDR2 SVGAGI. The receptor comes from a woman aged 45-65 years with acute or convalescent COVID-19. Sequenced sample: peripheral blood. The chain employs TRBV6-5 and TRBJ1-2, with no confident D gene call. The nucleotide sequence is given as TGTGCCAGTAGTTGGTCTAACCCATCGCTTAACTATGGCTACACCTTC. It translates to CASSWSNPSLNYGYTF.